This T cell receptor (beta chain) is from a study of beta chain features in type 1 diabetes. General study findings and limits: There was a possibility that cDNA sequencing over-represented cells with high TCR expression. Significant though moderate, a shortening of TCRB CDR3s appeared in all four CD4+ subsets of Type 1 diabetes patients. Relative to healthy donors, patients appeared to have naive, central memory and Treg TCRB repertoires that were more similar.

Trimming took 3 bases from V and 2 from J, leaving 11 bases between them. Per the germline V gene, CDR1 is MGHRA and CDR2 is YSYEKL. CDR3 length equals 16 residues. This clone occurred a few times. Its specificity is not known. Naive, central memory, regulatory and stem cell-like memory cells within the CD4+ compartment were sorted using CD45RO/CCR7/CD25/CD127/CD95/CD27. As every portion of the isolated RNA was reverse transcribed, the sequencing read expressed TCRB transcripts. Profiled with immunoSEQ multiplex PCR; TCRdb holds only in-frame clones, not every one. The table records around 600,000 clones, 9.5% to 15% of them present only once.

This chain joins TRBV4-1 and TRBJ2-6; D is possibly TRBD1 or TRBD2 (5 bases each). The sequence came from a man aged 30-40 years with type 1 diabetes. Sequences were obtained from naive CD4+ T cells from blood. Here the CDR3 DNA reads TGCGCCAGCAGCCAGGCCGGGACGGCTGGGGCCAACGTCCTGACTTTC. Amino acids: CASSQAGTAGANVLTF.